These T cell receptor beta chains were read from a single sample in a study of cytomegalovirus exposure and HLA in healthy donors. Some clones are missing from TCRdb's copy, which holds only in-frame ones; the method was immunoSEQ multiplex PCR. Of roughly 200,000 clones detected, 65% to 85% appear once; the ten largest clones hold roughly 0.7%. The sample comprised PBMCs. The receptors here all came from a boy younger than 10 in good health and CMV-seronegative. Each CDR3 is given without its conserved first and last residue.

j_call,v_call,cdr3_aa
TRBJ2-2,TRBV15,ATSTNVIVVGELF
TRBJ2-7,TRBV30,AWSTGHEQY
TRBJ2-7,TRBV7-2,ASSLVRVPYEQY
TRBJ2-7,TRBV5-6,ASSLQTGTRTYEQY
TRBJ2-5,TRBV27,ASSPGTSGTQTQY
TRBJ2-3,TRBV11-2,ASSLSGLAGTDTQY
TRBJ2-6,TRBV4-1,ASSANSGANVLT
TRBJ2-2,TRBV4-1,ASSHGLAANTGELF
TRBJ1-2,TRBV30,AWIDRGLRGYGYT
TRBJ1-4,TRBV5-6,ASSLRTAGEKLF
TRBJ1-2,TRBV5-6,ASSLVTGGDYGYT
TRBJ2-1,TRBV30,AGGDVYNEQF
TRBJ2-1,TRBV5-1,ASSAQPAGGEYNEQF
TRBJ2-1,TRBV7-9,ASSYGTSGRTYNEQF
TRBJ2-5,TRBV13,ASSTSGRGGETQY
TRBJ2-6,TRBV5-1,ASSLVQGSGANVLT
TRBJ1-5,TRBV6-6,ASSSMGAAQPQH
TRBJ1-4,TRBV13,ASSFLGTGIEKLF
TRBJ1-1,TRBV19,ASQRVMNTEAF
TRBJ2-7,TRBV12-5,ASGSFSYEQY
TRBJ1-1,TRBV27,ASSPTEGLTEAF
TRBJ1-2,TRBV4-1,ASSRTTGGSNYGYT
TRBJ2-3,TRBV29-1,SVEYTGVPDTQY
TRBJ2-7,TRBV30,AWSVSGGAANEQY
TRBJ2-7,TRBV5-1,ASSLAGEQY
TRBJ2-7,TRBV7-9,ASSQGGQYPYEQY
TRBJ2-5,TRBV29-1,SVVLAGQTQY
TRBJ1-4,TRBV2,ASSGEATNEKLF
TRBJ2-1,TRBV2,ASSELSDEQF
TRBJ1-2,TRBV30,AWKTGDSLGYT
TRBJ2-2,TRBV5-1,ASGTGLGELF
TRBJ1-1,TRBV6-5,ASSVSVNTEAF
TRBJ2-2,TRBV6-1,ASSWTSGNTGELF
TRBJ2-3,TRBV30,AWTSGRDTQY
TRBJ1-5,TRBV28,ASSLNQPQH
TRBJ2-2,TRBV9,ASSVASGSYWELF
TRBJ2-5,TRBV5-1,ASSLVLLARSHRETQY
TRBJ2-1,TRBV18,ASSPSQSGSYNEQF
TRBJ1-1,TRBV29-1,SVERVLSTEAF
TRBJ1-2,TRBV19,ASNPGAYYGYT
TRBJ2-7,TRBV11-2,ASSLGQGAYEQY
TRBJ2-7,TRBV4-2,ASSQGSSASYEQY
TRBJ2-1,TRBV15,ATSNGLAGDAEQF
TRBJ1-6,TRBV19,ASSPLDRRNPLH
TRBJ2-7,TRBV5-4,ASSWDRGSYEQY
TRBJ2-2,TRBV5-6,ASSLGDSGELF
TRBJ2-7,TRBV4-2,ASSPGQIYEQY
TRBJ2-3,TRBV5-5,ASSLRQGAADTQY
TRBJ2-3,TRBV7-6,ASSLRVAGDTQY
TRBJ2-6,TRBV5-4,VGGQRDSGANVLT
TRBJ2-7,TRBV7-8,ASSQGLLRSYEQY
-,TRBV9,ASSVGWGQSSYEQY
TRBJ2-7,TRBV2,ASSREGGSYEQY
TRBJ2-1,TRBV13,ASSLGRDSSYNEQF
TRBJ2-1,TRBV7-9,ASSPRDRNYNEQF
TRBJ2-5,TRBV6-5,ASRTGTGGRETQY